These T cell receptor beta chains were read from a single sample in a study of blood T cell repertoires in COVID-19. Assay: immunoSEQ multiplex PCR; the TCRdb copy retains only in-frame clones and omits some. The sample has 250,000 to 350,000 clones; over 80% are singletons. Material: peripheral blood. Source of these receptors: a woman aged 45-59 years with active or convalescent COVID-19. Both conserved end residues are part of each CDR3. A D gene is named only where the DNA matches it firmly. The size entry is marked missing in some rows and otherwise reads once, few, many or a size class.

D gene: NA
V gene: TRBV5-4
clone size: NA
J gene: TRBJ1-6
CDR3 DNA: TGTGCCAGCAGCTTGGGGGGCAATTCACCCCTCCACTTT
CDR3 protein: CASSLGGNSPLHF

D gene: TRBD2
V gene: TRBV7-2
clone size: NA
J gene: TRBJ2-2
CDR3 DNA: TGTGCCAGCAGCTCCCGACTAGCGGGCACCGGGGAGCTGTTTTTT
CDR3 protein: CASSSRLAGTGELFF

D gene: TRBD1
V gene: TRBV9
clone size: NA
J gene: TRBJ1-1
CDR3 DNA: TGTGCCAGCAGCCCGGGACCGGGACAGGGCACTGAAGCTTTCTTT
CDR3 protein: CASSPGPGQGTEAFF

D gene: NA
V gene: TRBV29-1
clone size: NA
J gene: TRBJ1-1
CDR3 DNA: TGCAGCGTTGTCCCCGACAGTGAAGCTTTCTTT
CDR3 protein: CSVVPDSEAFF

D gene: TRBD2
V gene: TRBV10-3
clone size: NA
J gene: TRBJ2-3
CDR3 DNA: TGTGCCATCAGGACCTGGTTAGCGGGGGGAACAGATACGCAGTATTTT
CDR3 protein: CAIRTWLAGGTDTQYF

D gene: TRBD2
V gene: TRBV25-1
clone size: once
J gene: TRBJ2-5
CDR3 DNA: TGTGCCAGCAGTGAATCGGCTAGCGGGCAAGAGACCCAGTACTTC
CDR3 protein: CASSESASGQETQYF

D gene: NA
V gene: TRBV18
clone size: NA
J gene: TRBJ1-3
CDR3 DNA: TGTGCCAGCTCACCTTTATCCGGGATCCGGGCGTCTGGAAACACCATATATTTT
CDR3 protein: CASSPLSGIRASGNTIYF

D gene: TRBD2
V gene: TRBV19
clone size: NA
J gene: TRBJ2-3
CDR3 DNA: TGTGCCAGTAGTTCTATACTAGCGGGGGTCACAGATACGCAGTATTTT
CDR3 protein: CASSSILAGVTDTQYF

D gene: NA
V gene: TRBV5-1
clone size: few
J gene: TRBJ2-2
CDR3 DNA: TGCGCCAGCAGCTTGTTCGGGGATAGCGAAAATCTTAACACCGGGGAGCTGTTTTTT
CDR3 protein: CASSLFGDSENLNTGELFF

D gene: TRBD1
V gene: TRBV15
clone size: NA
J gene: TRBJ1-2
CDR3 DNA: TGTGCCACCAGCAGAGTGACAGGGGGCAGGAGCTATGGCTACACCTTC
CDR3 protein: CATSRVTGGRSYGYTF

D gene: TRBD1
V gene: TRBV3-1/TRBV3-2
clone size: NA
J gene: TRBJ1-2
CDR3 DNA: TGTGCCAGCAGCCCCTGGGACAGGGGGCATGGCTACACCTTC
CDR3 protein: CASSPWDRGHGYTF

D gene: TRBD1
V gene: TRBV6-5
clone size: once
J gene: TRBJ1-1
CDR3 DNA: TGTGCCAGCAGTTACTCGACAGGGAAGGGCACTGAAGCTTTCTTT
CDR3 protein: CASSYSTGKGTEAFF

D gene: TRBD2
V gene: TRBV7-6
clone size: NA
J gene: TRBJ2-5
CDR3 DNA: TGTGCCAGCAGCTTAACCCTAGCGGGAGTGGGGGAGACCCAGTACTTC
CDR3 protein: CASSLTLAGVGETQYF